These 31 T cell receptor beta chains originate from one sample sequenced in a study of T cells in Graves' hyperthyroidism and ophthalmopathy. Authors of the study amplified TCR beta CDR3 regions from RNA transcripts. Using the HTBI primer set, a first-round RT-PCR was run on the TCR CDR3. Each CDR3 protein is one row after TCRdb ran MiXCR on the multiplex PCR reads. The sample carries 550,000 to 700,000 distinct CDR3 sequences, approximately 44% recorded once. Sequenced input: peripheral blood or thyroid tissue (not recorded which). The receptors shown here come from an adult woman with Graves' disease, either hyperthyroidism or ophthalmopathy (not recorded which).

The CDR3 DNA follows: TGTGCCAGCAGCGTAGAGCAGGGGGCCTCTGGGGCCAACGTCCTGACTTTC. It specifies CASSVEQGASGANVLTF. V and J are TRBV9 and TRBJ2-6; 8 bases map to TRBD1. V shed 0 bases and J 0 bases; nucleotides not matched to a gene: 2. Germline values: CDR1 SGDLS, CDR2 YYNGEE. This CDR3 region has 17 residues.

The chain couples TRBV5-1 to TRBJ1-5; D ambiguous. V shed 5 bases and J shed 5 bases, with 17 bases lying between them. CDR3 length: 15 residues. Germline V gene sequence: CDR1 SGHRS, CDR2 YFSETQ. The CDR3 reads CASSRVPENYQPQHF. CDR3 coding DNA: TGCGCCAGCAGTAGGGTTCCGGAGAACTATCAGCCCCAGCATTTT.

There are many counts of this clonotype. The chain uses TRBV9 and TRBJ2-7; weak D call: TRBD1 (6 bases). Germline CDR1 SGDLS, CDR2 YYNGEE. CDR3 length: 13 amino acids. The V end was cut by 4 bases, the J end by 0 bases, with 8 bases between. The CDR3 DNA follows: TGTGCCAGCAGCCTGGACAGCTCCTACGAGCAGTACTTC. Protein product: CASSLDSSYEQYF.

The chain uses TRBV2 and TRBJ2-7; D tentatively reads TRBD1 or TRBD2 (5 bases each). CDR3 length: 12 amino acids. Germline-derived CDR1 and CDR2 are SNHLY and FYNNEI. This chain's CDR3 is CAGRGSSYEQYF. For the CDR3, the DNA is TGTGCGGGGCGTGGGAGCTCCTACGAGCAGTACTTC.

This clonotype was counted ten times or more. V is TRBV20-1 and J is TRBJ2-5; D tentatively reads TRBD1 or TRBD2 (5 bases each). V dropped 3 bases and J dropped 3 bases, with 8 bases sitting between them. Looked up from germline, CDR1 is DFQATT and CDR2 is SNEGSKA (reference sequence). The CDR3 has 12 amino acids. The CDR3 sequence: CSARRGEETQYF. CDR3 in DNA: TGCAGTGCTAGGAGAGGGGAAGAGACCCAGTACTTC.

This clonotype has a handful of counts. J is TRBJ1-5 and V is TRBV5-6; a possible D gene is TRBD1 (5 bases). The CDR3 extends over 16 amino acids. Looked up from germline, CDR1 is SGHDT and CDR2 is YYEEEE. The ends were cut back, 0 bases at V and 5 bases at J, with 15 bases in the middle. The CDR3 DNA reads TGTGCCAGCAGCTTGGGGGGGGGGGATCCGGATCAGCCCCAGCATTTT. This gives the protein CASSLGGGDPDQPQHF.

DNA of the CDR3: TGTGCCAGTAGAGACCGGACGGGTGAAGCTTTCTTT. This translates into CASRDRTGEAFF. The V and J genes are TRBV19 and TRBJ1-1, with D uncertain. Germline V lookup: CDR1 LNHDA, CDR2 SQIVND (reference sequence). The length of the CDR3 is 12 residues. Between the trimmed V and J ends, which lost 6 bases and 7 bases, there was a span of 12 bases.

This clonotype was observed many times. The J gene is TRBJ2-5, the V gene TRBV27; D call uncertain. Trimming left V 2 bases short and J 4 bases short, with 11 bases between. Germline CDR1 and CDR2: MNHEY and SMNVEV (reference sequence). This CDR3 is 14 amino acids long. The CDR3, as DNA: TGTGCCAGCAGTTTAAGGCCCTATGGAGAGACCCAGTACTTC. This encodes CASSLRPYGETQYF.

The J gene is TRBJ1-2, the V gene TRBV15; D not resolved. Germline CDR1 is LNHNV and CDR2 is YYDKDF (reference sequence). The CDR3 sequence is 16 residues long. V lost 3 bases to trimming and J lost 2 bases, with 16 bases between them. In DNA form, the CDR3 reads TGTGCCACCAGCAGCTTGGGTCGCACACGGAACTATGGCTACACCTTC. Residues: CATSSLGRTRNYGYTF.

The chain combines TRBV3-1 with TRBJ1-5; D remains unclear. The CDR3 extends over 15 amino acids. V shed 0 bases and J shed 3 bases, with 9 bases lying between them. Germline-derived CDR1 and CDR2 are LGHDT and YNNKEL (reference sequence). CDR3 coding DNA: TGTGCCAGCAGCCAAGAGATGGGTTACAATCAGCCCCAGCATTTT. Translated: CASSQEMGYNQPQHF.

This clonotype has ten or more counts. The chain links TRBV12-3 or TRBV12-4 to TRBJ1-3, with D hard to call. With 6 bases removed from V and 2 bases from J, the gap between germline ends came to 5 bases. CDR3 length: 12 residues. Here the CDR3 reads CASSGTGNTIYF. CDR3 DNA: TGTGCCAGCAGCGGGACTGGAAACACCATATATTTT.

V usage is TRBV4-3 and J usage is TRBJ2-5, with D possibly matching TRBD1 (6 bases). This CDR3 spans 16 amino acids. V was shortened by 0 bases and J by 3 bases, with 14 bases between the two germline ends. In germline, CDR1 is LGHNA, CDR2 YSLEER. DNA for the CDR3: TGCGCCAGCAGCCAAGAAACAGGGATGAACGAAGAGACCCAGTACTTC. Translation gives CASSQETGMNEETQYF.

This clonotype has a single count. The chain couples TRBV10-2 to TRBJ1-1; tentative D call: TRBD1 (6 bases). The germline V gene has CDR1 WSHSY and CDR2 SAAADI. The ends were cut back, 6 bases at V and 1 base at J, with 15 bases in the middle. This CDR3 is built from 15 residues. The DNA for the CDR3 is TGCGCCAGCAGAATACCCGGACAGACGAACACTGAAGCTTTCTTT. It translates to CASRIPGQTNTEAFF.

This clonotype was observed a few times. One end of the junction varies from germline; a read error may be responsible. This chain connects TRBV10-1 to TRBJ1-4; the D gene is possibly TRBD1 (5 bases). Germline assignment: CDR1 WNHNN and CDR2 SYGVQD (reference sequence). This CDR3 is built from 13 residues. The CDR3 sequence: CASSRGLSEKLFF. The CDR3 DNA follows: TGTGCCAGCAGCCGGGGACTGAGTGAAAAACTGTTTTTT.

At least ten counts were recorded for this clonotype. The J gene is TRBJ1-4, the V gene TRBV11-2, with 7 positions matching TRBD1. V lost 5 bases to trimming and J lost 8 bases; unmatched junction nucleotides: 5. From germline, CDR1 is SGHAT and CDR2 FQNNGV. The CDR3 runs 13 residues. This chain's CDR3 is CASSATGREKLFF. The CDR3 DNA follows: TGTGCCAGCAGCGCGACAGGGAGGGAAAAACTGTTTTTT. Based on the CDR3 plus reference TRBV11-2 and TRBJ1-4, the full variable domain is EAGVAQSPRYKIIEKRQSVAFWCNPISGHATLYWYQQILGQGPKLLIQFQNNGVVDDSQLPKDRFSAERLKGVDSTLKIQPAKLEDSAVYLCASSATGREKLFFGSGTQLSVL.

This clonotype was observed at least ten times. J is TRBJ2-2 and V is TRBV2; 9 nucleotides match TRBD2. This CDR3 is built from 16 residues. The germline gives CDR1 SNHLY, CDR2 FYNNEI. Trimming took 7 bases from V and 6 from J; bases not matched to a gene: 12. The CDR3 region is CASTGISGSISGELFF. The CDR3 bases are TGTGCCAGCACCGGAATTAGCGGGAGCATCTCCGGGGAGCTGTTTTTT.

This clonotype was detected ten times or more. This chain connects TRBV12-3 or TRBV12-4 to TRBJ1-2; D gene ambiguous. Trimming cost V 6 bases and J 6 bases, with 11 bases left between them. This CDR3 is 12 amino acids long. The CDR3 nucleotides read TGTGCCAGCAGCCTCCTCCGGGATGGCTACACCTTC. This encodes CASSLLRDGYTF.

This clonotype was counted ten times or more. The V and J genes are TRBV9 and TRBJ1-6; tentative D call: TRBD1 (5 bases). This CDR3 has 14 residues. The V end was cut by 0 bases, the J end by 7 bases, with 8 bases between. Germline-derived CDR1 and CDR2 are SGDLS and YYNGEE. The CDR3 region has the DNA TGTGCCAGCAGCGTAGGGGGGGGGAATTCACCCCTCCACTTT. Its translation: CASSVGGGNSPLHF.

Only a few counts were recorded for this clonotype. The chain uses TRBV10-3 and TRBJ1-4; D is unclear. The CDR3 extends over 15 amino acids. CDR1 ENHRY and CDR2 SYGVKD come from the germline V gene. Trimming took off 8 bases at V and 0 bases at J, with 13 bases between the two ends. In nucleotides, the CDR3 is TGTGCCATCCCCGGCCGTAATGCAACTAATGAAAAACTGTTTTTT. This sequence encodes CAIPGRNATNEKLFF.

This clonotype was observed many times. The chain links TRBV4-2 to TRBJ1-2; D is perhaps TRBD1 (5 bases). This CDR3 contains 14 residues. Germline-derived CDR1 and CDR2 are LGHNA and YNFKEQ. Trimming removed 0 bases from V and 5 bases from J, with 10 bases in between. CDR3: CASSQDRDRYGYTF. CDR3 coding DNA: TGTGCCAGCAGCCAAGACAGGGATCGGTATGGCTACACCTTC.

V usage is TRBV20-1 and J usage is TRBJ1-1; 12 bases match TRBD1. CDR3 length: 15 residues. CDR1 is DFQATT, CDR2 SNEGSKA, per germline (reference sequence). V gave up 2 bases and J gave up 8 bases; unmatched junction bases: 9. The CDR3 sequence is CSARSGGQGALEAFF. The CDR3 DNA reads as TGCAGTGCTAGAAGCGGGGGACAGGGGGCACTAGAAGCTTTCTTT.

This clonotype was recorded many times. The chain is built from TRBV7-9 and TRBJ1-5; D not resolved. V dropped 3 bases and J dropped 2 bases, with 2 bases sitting between them. CDR3 length: 12 amino acids. CDR1 is SEHNR and CDR2 is FQNEAQ in the germline V gene (reference sequence). The CDR3 DNA follows: TGTGCCAGCAGCTTCGGCAATCAGCCCCAGCATTTT. It encodes CASSFGNQPQHF.

The V and J genes are TRBV13 and TRBJ1-1; 9 nucleotides agree with TRBD1. The germline CDR1 and CDR2 sequences are PRHDT and FYEKMQ (reference sequence). Trimming at V came to 1 base and at J to 5 bases, leaving 11 bases not matched to a gene. The CDR3 totals 17 residues. The CDR3 here is CASSLEAGTGIRTEAFF. DNA of the CDR3: TGTGCCAGCAGCTTAGAGGCCGGGACAGGGATCCGGACTGAAGCTTTCTTT.

In this sample, this clonotype turned up many times. The CDR3 nucleotides read TGCGCCAGCAGCTTGATATTACGGGGGAGGAAGGACACCGGGGAGCTGTTTTTT. It yields the protein CASSLILRGRKDTGELFF. V gene TRBV5-1 combines with J gene TRBJ2-2; TRBD2 might be the D (6 bases). The CDR3 is 18 amino acids. Trimming shortened V by 1 base and J by 3 bases, and 19 bases separated the two germline ends. Germline-derived CDR1 and CDR2 are SGHRS and YFSETQ.

With regard to this clonotype: At one of its ends the junction is not consistent with the germline gene, which may arise from a read error. The chain employs TRBV24-1 and TRBJ2-5; D is possibly TRBD2 (6 bases). CDR1 is KGHDR, CDR2 SFDVKD, per germline. This CDR3 contains 13 residues. Here the CDR3 reads CAASSTSQETQYF. The CDR3 region has the DNA TGTGCCGCCAGTTCGACTAGCCAAGAGACCCAGTACTTC.

V and J are TRBV7-6 and TRBJ2-1, with D hard to call. This CDR3 is built from 13 residues. CDR1 and CDR2 from the germline V gene are SGHVS and FNYEAQ. Deletions cut 0 bases from V and 10 bases from J, with 10 bases between. DNA for the CDR3: TGTGCCAGCAGCTTAGCGCAAGTCCGGGAGCAGTTCTTC. It translates to CASSLAQVREQFF. Full variable domain (outside the CDR3, taken from reference TRBV7-6 and TRBJ2-1): GAGVSQSPRYKVTKRGQDVALRCDPISGHVSLYWYRQALGQGPEFLTYFNYEAQQDKSGLPNDRFSAERPEGSISTLTIQRTEQRDSAMYRCASSLAQVREQFFGPGTRLTVL.

The rearrangement joins TRBV7-9 to TRBJ2-7; perhaps TRBD2 as D (6 bases). Trimming took off 6 bases at V and 0 bases at J, with 15 bases between the two ends. Germline CDR1 is SEHNR and CDR2 is FQNEAQ (reference sequence). The CDR3 covers 15 residues. The CDR3 region has the DNA TGTGCCAGCAGTGACCGGGACTCCAGCTCCTACGAGCAGTACTTC. Its translation is CASSDRDSSSYEQYF.

As DNA, the CDR3 is TGTGCCAGCAGTGAATCCGTCCGGGGCAGGGGGGGAGCTTTCTTT. Protein product: CASSESVRGRGGAFF. The chain uses TRBV25-1 and TRBJ1-1, with 7 bases matching TRBD1. The J segment lost 10 bases and the V segment lost 1 base, leaving 12 bases of the junction unmatched. This CDR3 comprises 15 residues. Germline values: CDR1 MGHDK, CDR2 SYGVNS.

J is TRBJ2-3 and V is TRBV4-1; 7 bases are shared with TRBD1. The ends lost 4 bases at V and 7 bases at J; junction bases unmatched: 8. The CDR3 covers 14 residues. Germline CDR1 is MGHRA and CDR2 is YSYEKL. The CDR3 bases are TGCGCCAGCAGCCGCCCAGGGGGTCGGAATACGCAGTATTTT. Amino acid sequence: CASSRPGGRNTQYF.

In its sample, this clonotype was seen many times. The V and J genes are TRBV2 and TRBJ2-7, with D perhaps matching TRBD2 (6 bases). The CDR3 covers 13 residues. V was pared by 6 bases and J by 0 bases, with 9 bases between. Germline V gene data show CDR1 as SNHLY and CDR2 as FYNNEI. The CDR3 DNA reads as TGTGCCAGCAGGGAGCGGGTCTCCTACGAGCAGTACTTC. Encoded protein: CASRERVSYEQYF. The full variable domain, completed using reference TRBV2 and TRBJ2-7, is EPEVTQTPSHQVTQMGQEVILRCVPISNHLYFYWYRQILGQKVEFLVSFYNNEISEKSEIFDDQFSVERPDGSNFTLKIRSTKLEDSAMYFCASRERVSYEQYFGPGTRLTVT.

A word on this clonotype: A single base separates this from a much larger clone, so it may be a read error. J is TRBJ2-7 and V is TRBV6-1; weak D call: TRBD1 (6 bases). Trimming shortened V by 5 bases and J by 1 base, and 12 bases separated the two germline ends. The CDR3 sequence is 14 residues long. Germline V lookup: CDR1 MNHNS, CDR2 SASEGT. In DNA form, the CDR3 reads TGTGCCAGCAGTCAGGGGCCTACGTCCTACGAGCAGTACTTC. Translated, it gives CASSQGPTSYEQYF.